This TCR beta chain is from a study of OX40 agonist ivuxolimab in advanced cancers. Whole-study context: Dose-escalation patients suffered from hepatocellular carcinoma, melanoma, renal cell or head and neck cancer.

On this clone itself: As yet, its antigen is unknown.

Study-wide findings and caveats: People who partly responded at 0.1-3.0 mg/kg had some of the least clonal expansion seen. At 0.1 to 3.0 mg/kg and by week 6, clonal expansion occurred in CD4+ and CD8+ blood T cells.

The method was immunoSEQ multiplex PCR; TCRdb's version includes in-frame clones alone and lacks a portion of them. The sample lists around 58,000 clones, approximately 94% occurring once. V lost 1 base and J lost 4, with 13 bases in between. The germline gives CDR1 SEHNR, CDR2 FQNEAQ (reference sequence). The CDR3 extends over 15 amino acids. The clonotype originates from an adult with an advanced solid tumor such as melanoma, head and neck, liver or kidney cancer. Specimen: CD4+ or CD8+ T cells sorted from blood, collected in a trial of the OX40 agonist ivuxolimab. The gene calls are TRBV7-9 and TRBJ1-1; D is unresolved. The CDR3 bases are TGTGCCAGCAGCTTAGTTTCCGCCCCGGGCACTGAAGCTTTCTTT. Its translation is CASSLVSAPGTEAFF.